The present T cell receptor beta chain was sequenced within a study of early T cells in non-severe SARS-CoV-2 infection. From the 5' RACE reads, TCRdb called clonotypes with MiXCR, one entry per CDR3 protein. The sample shows about 26,000 distinct CDR3 sequences, about 4% of them seen only once. This clonotype turned up a few times. The V and J ends lost 5 bases and 1 base respectively, with 14 bases between them. The CDR3 consists of 16 residues. The sample was whole blood. The receptor was isolated from an adult who was a healthcare worker with PCR-confirmed SARS-CoV-2 infection or an uninfected control (not recorded which). V and J are TRBV12-3 or TRBV12-4 and TRBJ2-2; TRBD1 might be the D (6 bases). The CDR3 sequence: CASSPRAGVNTGELFF. The CDR3 nucleotides are TGTGCCAGCAGTCCCCGAGCAGGGGTGAACACCGGGGAGCTGTTTTTT.